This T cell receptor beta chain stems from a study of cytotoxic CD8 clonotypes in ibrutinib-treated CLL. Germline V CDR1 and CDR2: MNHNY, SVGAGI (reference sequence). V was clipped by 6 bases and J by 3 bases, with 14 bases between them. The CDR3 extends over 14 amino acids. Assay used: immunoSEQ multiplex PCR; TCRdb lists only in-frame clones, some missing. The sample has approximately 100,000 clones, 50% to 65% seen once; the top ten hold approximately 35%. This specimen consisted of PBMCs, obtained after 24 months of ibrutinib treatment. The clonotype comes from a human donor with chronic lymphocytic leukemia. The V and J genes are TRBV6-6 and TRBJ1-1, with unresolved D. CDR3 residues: CASSSHKRYTEAFF. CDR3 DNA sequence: TGTGCCAGCAGCTCCCACAAACGGTACACTGAAGCTTTCTTT.